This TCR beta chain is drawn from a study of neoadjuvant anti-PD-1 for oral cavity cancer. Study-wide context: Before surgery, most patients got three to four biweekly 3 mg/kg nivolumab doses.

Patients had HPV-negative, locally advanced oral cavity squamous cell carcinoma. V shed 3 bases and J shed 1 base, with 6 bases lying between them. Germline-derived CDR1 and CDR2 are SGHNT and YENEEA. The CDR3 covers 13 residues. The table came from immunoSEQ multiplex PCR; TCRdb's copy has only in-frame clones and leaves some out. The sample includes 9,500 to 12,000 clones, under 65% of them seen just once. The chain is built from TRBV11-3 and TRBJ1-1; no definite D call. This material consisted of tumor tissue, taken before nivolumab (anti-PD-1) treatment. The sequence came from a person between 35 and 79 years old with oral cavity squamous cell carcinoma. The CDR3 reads CASSFPGNTEAFF. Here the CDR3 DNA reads TGTGCCAGCAGCTTTCCGGGGAACACTGAAGCTTTCTTT.